The 13 T cell receptor beta chains listed next were all sequenced from one sample in a study of T cell repertoires in cytomegalovirus infection. TCRdb ran MiXCR on the reads and lists one entry per CDR3 protein. Among 150,000 to 200,000 distinct CDR3 sequences listed, around 14% were seen once. The sample consisted of PBMCs. Receptors originate from a human donor in good health (CMV status not recorded). Some clones in this sample may be carry-over from other donors' samples.

This clonotype was seen many times. V gene TRBV9 combines with J gene TRBJ2-1; no reliable D call. Trimming stripped 4 bases from V and 6 bases from J, with 23 bases between. Looked up from germline, CDR1 is SGDLS and CDR2 is YYNGEE. This CDR3 has 17 amino acids. This chain's CDR3 is CASSSRHAGHGVNEQFF. CDR3 nucleotides: TGTGCCAGCAGCTCCCGTCATGCCGGTCATGGGGTCAATGAGCAGTTCTTC.

This rearrangement joins TRBV20-1 to TRBJ2-7; possible D gene TRBD2, 6 bases. The CDR3 extends over 14 amino acids. The V end was cut by 1 base, the J end by 1 base, with 11 bases between. In germline, CDR1 is DFQATT, CDR2 SNEGSKA (reference sequence). This chain's CDR3 is CSARAGGNSYEQYF. The CDR3 DNA follows: TGCAGTGCTAGAGCTGGGGGGAATTCCTACGAGCAGTACTTC.

Many counts were recorded for this clonotype. The chain joins TRBV7-8 to TRBJ2-3, with 8 bases identical to TRBD2. The V and J ends lost 1 base and 3 bases, in that order; junction bases with no gene match: 15. The length of the CDR3 is 19 residues. Germline-derived CDR1 and CDR2 are SGHVS and FQNEAQ. In DNA, the CDR3 is TGTGCCAGCAGCTTAGAGGAAGCGGGAGACCTGGTTGCAACAGATACGCAGTATTTT. Protein: CASSLEEAGDLVATDTQYF. The variable domain in full, completed from reference TRBV7-8 and TRBJ2-3, reads GAGVSQSPRYKVAKRGQDVALRCDPISGHVSLFWYQQALGQGPEFLTYFQNEAQLDKSGLPSDRFFAERPEGSVSTLKIQRTQQEDSAVYLCASSLEEAGDLVATDTQYFGPGTRLTVL.

This clonotype was detected only a few times. The rearrangement links TRBV3-1 to TRBJ1-2; D is possibly TRBD1 (5 bases). The CDR3 runs to 16 residues. CDR1 and CDR2 from the germline V gene are LGHDT and YNNKEL (reference sequence). With 0 bases removed from V and 2 bases from J, the gap between germline ends came to 13 bases. The CDR3 nucleotides are TGTGCCAGCAGCCAAGATATGACAGTTACGAACTATGGCTACACCTTC. Translated: CASSQDMTVTNYGYTF.

In its sample, this clonotype was seen many times. The V gene is TRBV2, the J gene TRBJ2-7; a weak D match, TRBD2 (6 bases). This CDR3 comprises 14 residues. V was trimmed by 4 bases and J by 3 bases, leaving 13 bases between them. Germline CDR1 reads SNHLY; CDR2 reads FYNNEI. This chain's CDR3 is CASSGPEGYYEQYF. The CDR3 DNA sequence: TGTGCCAGCAGTGGCCCGGAGGGATACTACGAGCAGTACTTC.

At least ten counts were recorded for this clonotype. This chain joins TRBV29-1 and TRBJ2-7; D remains unclear. CDR3 length equals 12 residues. Trimming took off 3 bases at V and 5 bases at J, with 11 bases between the two ends. Germline CDR1 and CDR2: SQVTM and ANQGSEA. The chain's CDR3 is CSVDNAKDEQYF. The CDR3 DNA sequence: TGCAGCGTTGACAACGCGAAGGACGAGCAGTACTTC.

This chain uses TRBV24-1 with TRBJ1-4; TRBD1 is a possible D gene (5 bases). The V gene lost 6 bases and the J gene lost 14 bases, with 12 bases spanning the gap. This CDR3 has 11 amino acids. From germline, CDR1 is KGHDR and CDR2 SFDVKD. Here the CDR3 reads CATSSGTTLFF. DNA of the CDR3: TGTGCCACCAGTTCGGGGACTACTCTGTTTTTT.

This clonotype was detected only a few times. The rearrangement uses TRBV19 and TRBJ1-6; a possible D gene is TRBD1 (6 bases). The germline CDR1 and CDR2 sequences are LNHDA and SQIVND (reference sequence). V gave up 11 bases and J gave up 10 bases, with 21 bases separating them. The CDR3 spans 14 residues. The CDR3 sequence is CASTQTGADSPLHF. In DNA, the CDR3 is TGTGCCTCAACCCAGACAGGAGCCGACTCACCCCTCCACTTT.

In this sample, this clonotype turned up a few times. The CDR3 spells CASTLNFEQFF. The CDR3 DNA reads TGTGCCAGCACCCTAAACTTCGAGCAGTTCTTC. The chain has TRBV25-1 and TRBJ2-1; D remains ambiguous. Trimming shortened V by 7 bases and J by 10 bases, and 11 bases separated the two germline ends. Germline-derived CDR1 and CDR2 are MGHDK and SYGVNS. This CDR3 is built from 11 residues.

This clonotype was picked up many times. CDR3 sequence reads: CASSHTSTDTQYF. CDR3 DNA sequence: TGTGCCAGCAGCCACACTAGCACAGATACGCAGTATTTT. V and J are TRBV7-2 and TRBJ2-3, with D hard to call. The CDR3 has 13 amino acids. Deletions cut 5 bases from V and 0 bases from J, with 6 bases between. The germline CDR1 and CDR2 sequences are SGHTA and FQGNSA.

There are many counts of this clonotype. The gene calls are TRBV7-2 and TRBJ2-3, with 7 bases aligning to TRBD2. J lost 3 bases, V lost 1 base, and 7 bases had no gene match. Germline V gene data show CDR1 as SGHTA and CDR2 as FQGNSA. This CDR3 comprises 16 residues. The CDR3 spells CASSLVWGGSTDTQYF. The CDR3 bases are TGTGCCAGCAGCTTAGTTTGGGGGGGGTCAACAGATACGCAGTATTTT.

This clonotype has only a few counts. The chain employs TRBV19 and TRBJ1-5; a weak D match, TRBD1 (5 bases). Germline V CDR1 and CDR2: LNHDA, SQIVND (reference sequence). The CDR3 loop spans 15 amino acids. V was pared by 7 bases and J by 4 bases, with 17 bases between. Here the CDR3 DNA reads TGTGCCAGTACCCAGGAAGGACACGCGAATCAGCCCCAGCATTTT. This translates into CASTQEGHANQPQHF. The variable domain in full, with the rest retrieved from reference TRBV19 and TRBJ1-5, is DGGITQSPKYLFRKEGQNVTLSCEQNLNHDAMYWYRQDPGQGLRLIYYSQIVNDFQKGDIAEGYSVSREKKESFPLTVTSAQKNPTAFYLCASTQEGHANQPQHFGDGTRLSIL.

This clonotype has a count of ten or more. The J gene is TRBJ1-2, the V gene TRBV5-4; 9 bases agree with TRBD1. The CDR3 extends over 15 amino acids. CDR1 and CDR2 from the germline V gene are SGHNT and YYREEE (reference sequence). The J segment lost 3 bases and the V segment lost 4 bases, leaving 7 bases of the junction unmatched. This chain's CDR3 is CASSPRTGAYYGYTF. The CDR3 nucleotides read TGTGCCAGCAGCCCCCGGACAGGGGCATACTATGGCTACACCTTC.